The TCR beta chain under discussion was sequenced for a study of neurological immune-mediated disorders. General study results and limits: No expanded-clone CDR3 amino acid sequence recurred across subjects, suggesting private TCR-beta repertoires.

This clonotype was seen ten or more times. Its antigen is currently unknown. One entry per CDR3 protein, called by TCRdb with MiXCR from the 5' RACE reads. Counted here are some 60,000 distinct CDR3 sequences, around 10% occurring once; the ten biggest clones make up about 6.6%. Time point: longitudinal time-point 1 (baseline). Unsorted libraries used 2 million PBMCs kept at -80 degrees C. V lost 5 bases and J lost 4, with 5 bases in between. Germline lookup yields CDR1 SGHVS and CDR2 FQNEAQ. This CDR3 comprises 11 residues. This TCR derives from a male donor with HTLV-1-associated myelopathy (HAM/TSP). This chain links TRBV7-8 with TRBJ2-5; D is uncertain. The sequenced sample was PBMCs. In nucleotides, the CDR3 is TGTGCCAGCAGCGGTAGAGAGACCCAGTACTTC. It codes for CASSGRETQYF. The full variable domain, in which reference TRBV7-8 and TRBJ2-5 provide the parts outside the CDR3, is GAGVSQSPRYKVAKRGQDVALRCDPISGHVSLFWYQQALGQGPEFLTYFQNEAQLDKSGLPSDRFFAERPEGSVSTLKIQRTQQEDSAVYLCASSGRETQYFGPGTRLLVL.